Reported below is one T cell receptor beta chain. Antigen specificity is unknown. The data were produced by immunoSEQ multiplex PCR, yet TCRdb's version contains in-frame clones alone and is incomplete. The sample holds under 85,000 clones, around 77% seen once. Sequencing was preceded by expansion of antigen-specific CD4+ T cells with viral peptide pools in the ViraFEST assay. The culture ran for roughly ten days before CD4+ T cells were isolated. Every participant took two doses of the BNT162b2 or mRNA-1273 vaccine. Nucleocapsid antibodies were negative in the vaccine recipients, who had never had SARS-CoV-2 infection. This sample is drawn from a study of vaccination effects on CD4 cells after COVID-19. The CDR3 has 15 amino acids. Germline CDR1 MNHEY, CDR2 SVGEGT. V lost 4 bases, J lost 2 bases, and 2 bases stayed unmatched.

This clonotype was sampled from a human donor who received a COVID-19 vaccine. The chain links TRBV6-2 or TRBV6-3 to TRBJ2-6; 7 bases fit TRBD2. The sequencing here drew on CD4+ T cells from PBMCs cultured with HCoV-OC43 spike peptides, taken after COVID-19 vaccination. This sample's subset: HCoV-OC43 spike overlapping peptide pool stimulation. CDR3 sequence reads: CASSSGGAGANVLTF. Written as DNA, the CDR3 is TGTGCCAGCAGTTCGGGGGGAGCTGGGGCCAACGTCCTGACTTTC.